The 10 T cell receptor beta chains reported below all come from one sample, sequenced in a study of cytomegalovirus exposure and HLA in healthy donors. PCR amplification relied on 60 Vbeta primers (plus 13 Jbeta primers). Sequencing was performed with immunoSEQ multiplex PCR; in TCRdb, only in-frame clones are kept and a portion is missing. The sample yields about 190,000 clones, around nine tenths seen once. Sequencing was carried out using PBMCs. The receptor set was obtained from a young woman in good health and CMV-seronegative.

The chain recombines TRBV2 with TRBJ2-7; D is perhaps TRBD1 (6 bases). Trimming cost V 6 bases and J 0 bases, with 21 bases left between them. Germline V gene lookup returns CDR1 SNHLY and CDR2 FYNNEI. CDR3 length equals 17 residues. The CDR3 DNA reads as TGTGCCAGCAGCCGATCCGTCCAGGGGCGCCTCTCCTACGAGCAGTACTTC. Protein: CASSRSVQGRLSYEQYF.

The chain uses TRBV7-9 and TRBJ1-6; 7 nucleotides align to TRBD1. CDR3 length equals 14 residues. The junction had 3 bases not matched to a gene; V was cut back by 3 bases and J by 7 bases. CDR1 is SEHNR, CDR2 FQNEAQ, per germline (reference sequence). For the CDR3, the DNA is TGTGCCAGCAGCTTGCAGGGGGGAAATTCACCCCTCCACTTT. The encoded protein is CASSLQGGNSPLHF.

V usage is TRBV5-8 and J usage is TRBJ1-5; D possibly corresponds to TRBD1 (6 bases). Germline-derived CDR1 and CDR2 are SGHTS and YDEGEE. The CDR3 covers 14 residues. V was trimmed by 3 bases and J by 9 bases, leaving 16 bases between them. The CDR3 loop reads CASSYGTPPGPQHF. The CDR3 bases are TGTGCCAGCAGCTACGGGACACCGCCAGGGCCCCAGCATTTT.

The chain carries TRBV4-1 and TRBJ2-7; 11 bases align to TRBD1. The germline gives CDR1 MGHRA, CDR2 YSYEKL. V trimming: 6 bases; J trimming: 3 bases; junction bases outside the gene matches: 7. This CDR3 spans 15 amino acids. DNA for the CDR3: TGCGCCAGCAGTGAGGACAGGGGGCGGGTCTACGAGCAGTACTTC. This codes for CASSEDRGRVYEQYF.

The CDR3: CASSGGAGAWDEQFF. CDR3 DNA sequence: TGTGCCAGCAGTGGAGGAGCGGGGGCCTGGGATGAGCAGTTCTTC. V is TRBV2 and J is TRBJ2-1, with TRBD2 matching 8 bases. CDR3 size: 15 residues. The germline CDR1 and CDR2 sequences are SNHLY and FYNNEI. V shed 4 bases, J shed 8 bases, and the junction held 10 bases outside the gene matches.

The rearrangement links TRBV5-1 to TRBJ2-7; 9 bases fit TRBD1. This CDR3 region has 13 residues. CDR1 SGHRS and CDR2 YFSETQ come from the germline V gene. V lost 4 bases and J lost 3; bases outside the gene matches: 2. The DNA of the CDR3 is TGCGCCAGCAGCATGACAGGGGGCTACGAGCAGTACTTC. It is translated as CASSMTGGYEQYF.

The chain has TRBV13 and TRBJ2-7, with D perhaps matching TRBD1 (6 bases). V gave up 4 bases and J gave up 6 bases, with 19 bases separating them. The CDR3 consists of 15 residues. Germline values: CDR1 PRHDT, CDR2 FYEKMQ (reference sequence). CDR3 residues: CASSSRGTNRCEQYF. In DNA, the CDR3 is TGTGCCAGCAGCTCAAGGGGGACAAATCGCTGCGAGCAGTACTTC.

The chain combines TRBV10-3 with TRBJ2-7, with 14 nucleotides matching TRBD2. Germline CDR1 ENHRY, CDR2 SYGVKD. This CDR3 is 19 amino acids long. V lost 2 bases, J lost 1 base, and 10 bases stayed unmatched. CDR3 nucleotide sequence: TGTGCCATCAGTGAGACTACCGGGACTAGCGGGAGAGAGTCCTACGAGCAGTACTTC. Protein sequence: CAISETTGTSGRESYEQYF.

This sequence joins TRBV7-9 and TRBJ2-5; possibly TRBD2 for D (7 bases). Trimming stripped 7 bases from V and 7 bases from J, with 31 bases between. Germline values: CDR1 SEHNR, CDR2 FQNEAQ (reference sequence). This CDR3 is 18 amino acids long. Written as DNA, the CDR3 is TGTGCCAGCACCGTAATCCCGTTTGCGGGGGCTAAGAAAACGACCCAGTACTTC. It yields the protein CASTVIPFAGAKKTTQYF.

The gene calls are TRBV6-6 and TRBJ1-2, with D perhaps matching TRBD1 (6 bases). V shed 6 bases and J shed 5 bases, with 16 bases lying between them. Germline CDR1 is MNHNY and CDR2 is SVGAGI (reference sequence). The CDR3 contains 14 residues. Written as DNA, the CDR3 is TGTGCCAGCAGCCCCGGGGGGGGCGGATATGGCTACACCTTC. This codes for CASSPGGGGYGYTF.